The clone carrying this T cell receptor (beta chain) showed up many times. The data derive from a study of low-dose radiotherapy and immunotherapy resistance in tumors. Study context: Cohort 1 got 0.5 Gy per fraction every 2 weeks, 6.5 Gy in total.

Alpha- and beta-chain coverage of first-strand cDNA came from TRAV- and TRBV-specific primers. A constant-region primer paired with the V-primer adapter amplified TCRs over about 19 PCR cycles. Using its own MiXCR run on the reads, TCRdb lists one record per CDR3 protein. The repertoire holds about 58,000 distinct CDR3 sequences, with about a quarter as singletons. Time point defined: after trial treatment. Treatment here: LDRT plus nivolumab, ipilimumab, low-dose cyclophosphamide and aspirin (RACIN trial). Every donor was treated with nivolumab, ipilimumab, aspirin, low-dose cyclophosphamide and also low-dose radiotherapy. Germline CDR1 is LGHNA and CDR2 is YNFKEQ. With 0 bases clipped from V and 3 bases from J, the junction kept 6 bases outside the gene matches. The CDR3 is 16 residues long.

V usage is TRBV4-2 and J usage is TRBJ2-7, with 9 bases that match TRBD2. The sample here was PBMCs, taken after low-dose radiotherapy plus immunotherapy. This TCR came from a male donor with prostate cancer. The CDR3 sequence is CASSQDPAGGGYEQYF. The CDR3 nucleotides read TGTGCCAGCAGCCAAGATCCCGCGGGGGGGGGCTACGAGCAGTACTTC.